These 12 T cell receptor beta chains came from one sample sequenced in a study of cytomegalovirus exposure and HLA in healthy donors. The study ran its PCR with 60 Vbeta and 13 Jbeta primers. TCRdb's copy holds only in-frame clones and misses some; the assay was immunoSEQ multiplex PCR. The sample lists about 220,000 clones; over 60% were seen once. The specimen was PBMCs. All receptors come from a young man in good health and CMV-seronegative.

For the CDR3, the DNA is TGTGCCAGCATCTTCGGTGGGAACACTGAAGCTTTCTTT. Translating gives CASIFGGNTEAFF. The V gene is TRBV6-6, the J gene TRBJ1-1; D call uncertain. V was cut by 7 bases and J by 1 base, with 10 bases left in between. CDR3 length: 13 amino acids. Germline assignment: CDR1 MNHNY and CDR2 SVGAGI (reference sequence).

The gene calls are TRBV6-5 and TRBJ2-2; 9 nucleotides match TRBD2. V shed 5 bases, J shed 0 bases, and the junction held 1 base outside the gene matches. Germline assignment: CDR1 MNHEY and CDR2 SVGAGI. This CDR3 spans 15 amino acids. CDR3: CASSGTSPNTGELFF. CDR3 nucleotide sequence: TGTGCCAGCAGTGGGACTAGCCCGAACACCGGGGAGCTGTTTTTT.

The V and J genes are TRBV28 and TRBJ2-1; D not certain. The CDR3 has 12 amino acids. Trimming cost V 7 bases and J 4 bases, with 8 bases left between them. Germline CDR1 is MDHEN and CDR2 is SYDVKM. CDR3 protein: CASMSDYNEQFF. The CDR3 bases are TGTGCCAGCATGAGCGATTACAATGAGCAGTTCTTC.

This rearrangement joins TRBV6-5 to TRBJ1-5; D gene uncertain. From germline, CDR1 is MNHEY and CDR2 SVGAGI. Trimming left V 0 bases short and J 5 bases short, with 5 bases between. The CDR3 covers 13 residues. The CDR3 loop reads CASSYSRYQPQHF. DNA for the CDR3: TGTGCCAGCAGTTACTCCCGGTATCAGCCCCAGCATTTT.

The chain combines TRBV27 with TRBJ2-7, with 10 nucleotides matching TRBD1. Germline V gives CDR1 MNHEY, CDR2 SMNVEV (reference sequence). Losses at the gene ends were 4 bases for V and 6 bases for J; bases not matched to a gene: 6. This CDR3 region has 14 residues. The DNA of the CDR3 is TGTGCCAGCAGTTACGGGACAGGGGTCGCCGAGCAGTACTTC. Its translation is CASSYGTGVAEQYF.

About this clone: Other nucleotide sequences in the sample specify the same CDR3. CDR3 sequence reads: CASSYSSGRGSYEQYF. CDR3 nucleotides: TGTGCCAGCAGTTACTCTAGCGGGAGAGGGTCCTACGAGCAGTACTTC. The genes are TRBV6-5 and TRBJ2-7; the match to TRBD2 covers 9 bases. The germline CDR1 and CDR2 sequences are MNHEY and SVGAGI. The CDR3 spans 16 residues. After removal of 0 bases from V and 1 base from J, the junction contained 4 bases not matched to a gene.

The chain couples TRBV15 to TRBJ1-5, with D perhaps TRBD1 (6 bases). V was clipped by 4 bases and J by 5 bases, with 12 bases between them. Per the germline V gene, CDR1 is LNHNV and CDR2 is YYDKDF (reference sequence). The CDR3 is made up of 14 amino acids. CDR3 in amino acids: CATSTRQVDQPQHF. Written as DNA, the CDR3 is TGTGCCACCAGCACCAGACAGGTGGATCAGCCCCAGCATTTT.

The CDR3, as DNA: TGTGCCAGCTCACCGGGACAGAACTTTTACAATGAGCAGTTCTTC. This sequence encodes CASSPGQNFYNEQFF. This chain links TRBV18 with TRBJ2-1, with TRBD1 matching 7 bases. The CDR3 is 15 amino acids. V was pared by 3 bases and J by 4 bases, with 6 bases of the junction left unmatched. The germline V gene encodes CDR1 KGHSH and CDR2 LQKENI.

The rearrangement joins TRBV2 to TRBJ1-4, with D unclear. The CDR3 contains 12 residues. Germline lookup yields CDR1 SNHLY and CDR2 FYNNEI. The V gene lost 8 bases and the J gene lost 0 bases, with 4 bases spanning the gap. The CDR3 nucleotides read TGTGCCAGCCAGGCAACTAATGAAAAACTGTTTTTT. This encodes CASQATNEKLFF.

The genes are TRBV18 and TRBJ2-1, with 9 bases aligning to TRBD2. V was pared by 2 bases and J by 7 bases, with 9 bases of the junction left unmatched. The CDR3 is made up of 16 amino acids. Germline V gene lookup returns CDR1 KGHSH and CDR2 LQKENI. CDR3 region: CASSPMGLAVGNEQFF. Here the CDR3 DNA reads TGTGCCAGCTCACCAATGGGACTAGCAGTCGGGAATGAGCAGTTCTTC. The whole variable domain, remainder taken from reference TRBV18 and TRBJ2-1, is NAGVMQNPRHLVRRRGQEARLRCSPMKGHSHVYWYRQLPEEGLKFMVYLQKENIIDESGMPKERFSAEFPKEGPSILRIQQVVRGDSAAYFCASSPMGLAVGNEQFFGPGTRLTVL.

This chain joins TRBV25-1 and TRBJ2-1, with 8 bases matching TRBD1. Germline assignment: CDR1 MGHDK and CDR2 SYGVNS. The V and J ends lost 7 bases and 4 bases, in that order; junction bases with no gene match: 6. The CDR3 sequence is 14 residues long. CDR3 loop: CASNPRGLYNEQFF. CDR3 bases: TGTGCCAGCAATCCCAGGGGGCTATACAATGAGCAGTTCTTC.

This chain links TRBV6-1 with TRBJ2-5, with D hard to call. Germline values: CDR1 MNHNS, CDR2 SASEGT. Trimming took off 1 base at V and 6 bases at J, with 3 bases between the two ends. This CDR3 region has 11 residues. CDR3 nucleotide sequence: TGTGCCAGCAGTGAAGTCAAGACCCAGTACTTC. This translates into CASSEVKTQYF.